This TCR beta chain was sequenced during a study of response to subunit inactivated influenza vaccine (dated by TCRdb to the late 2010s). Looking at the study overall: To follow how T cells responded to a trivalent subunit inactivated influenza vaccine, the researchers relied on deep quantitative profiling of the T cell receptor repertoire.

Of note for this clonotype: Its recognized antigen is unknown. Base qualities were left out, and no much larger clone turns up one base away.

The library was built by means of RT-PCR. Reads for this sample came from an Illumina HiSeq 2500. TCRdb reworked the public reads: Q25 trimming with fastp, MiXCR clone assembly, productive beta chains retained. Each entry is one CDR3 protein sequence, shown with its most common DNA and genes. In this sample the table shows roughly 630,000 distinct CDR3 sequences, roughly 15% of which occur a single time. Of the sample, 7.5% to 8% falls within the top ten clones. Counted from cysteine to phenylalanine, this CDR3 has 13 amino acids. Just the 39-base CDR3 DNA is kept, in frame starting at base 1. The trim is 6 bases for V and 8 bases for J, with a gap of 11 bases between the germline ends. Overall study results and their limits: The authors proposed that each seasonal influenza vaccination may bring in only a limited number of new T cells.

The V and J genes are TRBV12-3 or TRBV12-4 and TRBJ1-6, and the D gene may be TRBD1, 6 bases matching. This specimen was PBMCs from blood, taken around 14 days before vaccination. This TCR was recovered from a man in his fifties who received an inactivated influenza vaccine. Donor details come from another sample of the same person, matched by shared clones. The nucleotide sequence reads TGTGCCAGCAGGCAAGGGGGGTATTCACCCCTCCACTTT. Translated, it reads CASRQGGYSPLHF.